What follows are 18 T cell receptor beta chains derived from one specimen sequenced in a study of blood T cells in healthy people across ages. Sample-barcoded 5' priming and a J-beta primer mix drove a second PCR of roughly 7 to 11 cycles. TCRdb used MiXCR to reprocess the 5' RACE reads, holding one entry per CDR3 protein. The sample contains 600,000 to 900,000 distinct CDR3 sequences, about a quarter of which appear only once. These same data were also listed under a study on T cells of mothers and their children.

Input material: blood. The receptors derive from a boy aged 5-17 years in good health.

The count of this clonotype is one. An end of the junction does not agree with germline; a read error may underlie this. V is TRBV24-1 and J is TRBJ2-7; perhaps TRBD1 as D (6 bases). Gene TRBJ2-1 matches the end of the DNA better, so the J call may be wrong. The CDR3 totals 15 residues. The germline V gene encodes CDR1 KGHDR and CDR2 SFDVKD. This CDR3 reads CATSDSTGQNKEQFF. The CDR3 DNA is TGTGCCACCAGTGACTCGACTGGACAGAACAAGGAGCAGTTCTTC.

This chain connects TRBV7-9 to TRBJ2-7; D not resolved. Germline V gene lookup returns CDR1 SEHNR and CDR2 FQNEAQ (reference sequence). The CDR3 is 15 residues long. Trimming removed 2 bases at V and 2 bases at J, with 13 bases between. CDR3 amino acids: CASSLLAGEPYEQYF. CDR3 DNA sequence: TGTGCCAGCAGCTTATTGGCAGGCGAACCCTACGAGCAGTACTTC.

This sequence joins TRBV7-8 and TRBJ2-1, with D maybe TRBD2 (5 bases). The J call may be wrong; the DNA end is better matched by TRBJ2-7. The CDR3 length is 13 residues. The germline gives CDR1 SGHVS, CDR2 FQNEAQ. CDR3 amino acids: CASNLTMEYEQYF. The CDR3 coding sequence is TGTGCCAGCAACTTGACTATGGAGTACGAGCAGTACTTC.

This clonotype was observed a handful of times. The gene calls are TRBV28 and TRBJ1-5, with D hard to call. V was clipped by 2 bases and J by 0 bases, with 8 bases between them. Germline V gives CDR1 MDHEN, CDR2 SYDVKM. The CDR3 has 15 residues. The CDR3 spells CASSLAADSNQPQHF. CDR3 coding DNA: TGTGCCAGCAGTTTAGCAGCTGATAGCAATCAGCCCCAGCATTTT. The whole variable domain, remainder taken from reference TRBV28 and TRBJ1-5, is DVKVTQSSRYLVKRTGEKVFLECVQDMDHENMFWYRQDPGLGLRLIYFSYDVKMKEKGDIPEGYSVSREKKERFSLILESASTNQTSMYLCASSLAADSNQPQHFGDGTRLSIL.

In its sample, this clonotype was seen a few times. The chain is built from TRBV27 and TRBJ2-7; possibly TRBD1 for D (5 bases). The CDR3 is made up of 14 amino acids. Trimming cost V 4 bases and J 2 bases, with 12 bases left between them. In germline, CDR1 is MNHEY, CDR2 SMNVEV (reference sequence). CDR3 sequence (DNA): TGTGCCAGCAGTTCACAGACAGTTCCCTACGAGCAGTACTTC. It codes for CASSSQTVPYEQYF.

This clonotype was seen only a few times. The chain carries TRBV7-6 and TRBJ2-5; D assignment may be TRBD1 or TRBD2 (5 bases each). The end of the DNA aligns better with TRBJ2-7, so the J call may be wrong. The V gene's germline CDR1 is SGHVS and CDR2 FNYEAQ. The CDR3 runs to 14 residues. In DNA, the CDR3 is TGTGCCAGCAGTTCCTTCAGGGAGAGCGGCGAGCAGTACTTC. As protein: CASSSFRESGEQYF.

This clonotype was detected only a few times. The chain employs TRBV11-1 and TRBJ2-5; 10 nucleotides match TRBD1. CDR3 size: 13 residues. Germline CDR1 SGHAT, CDR2 FQDESV (reference sequence). The trim removed 4 bases at V and 6 bases at J, leaving 2 bases unmatched. Written as DNA, the CDR3 is TGTGCCAGCAGCTGGGACAGGGGAAAGACCCAGTACTTC. It encodes CASSWDRGKTQYF.

The table lists this clonotype with many counts. CDR3 nucleotide sequence: TGCAGCGCGAGGGGAGTCTCCTACGAGCAGTACTTC. Its protein product is CSARGVSYEQYF. This chain connects TRBV29-1 to TRBJ2-7; D may be TRBD1 or TRBD2 (5 bases each). The V gene's germline CDR1 is SQVTM and CDR2 ANQGSEA. V shed 7 bases and J shed 0 bases, with 10 bases lying between them. CDR3 length: 12 residues.

The gene calls are TRBV7-9 and TRBJ2-2; D uncertain. This CDR3 region has 15 residues. Per the germline V gene, CDR1 is SEHNR and CDR2 is FQNEAQ (reference sequence). V was cut by 5 bases and J by 7 bases, with 17 bases left in between. CDR3 nucleotide sequence: TGTGCCAGCAGCCTCCTGGGCCTTCAAAACGGGGAGCTGTTTTTT. Its translation is CASSLLGLQNGELFF.

This clonotype was counted ten times or more. The V and J genes are TRBV28 and TRBJ1-1, with 8 positions matching TRBD1. V lost 3 bases and J lost 1; bases outside the gene matches: 4. Germline lookup yields CDR1 MDHEN and CDR2 SYDVKM. The CDR3 runs to 15 residues. The CDR3 region is CASSFPGGRNTEAFF. The CDR3 DNA reads TGTGCCAGCAGTTTCCCAGGGGGCAGGAACACTGAAGCTTTCTTT. Supplemented by reference TRBV28 and TRBJ1-1, the full variable domain reads DVKVTQSSRYLVKRTGEKVFLECVQDMDHENMFWYRQDPGLGLRLIYFSYDVKMKEKGDIPEGYSVSREKKERFSLILESASTNQTSMYLCASSFPGGRNTEAFFGQGTRLTVV.

A few counts support this clonotype. The V and J genes are TRBV4-1 and TRBJ2-1; no clear D gene. The last part of the DNA fits TRBJ2-7 better; the J call may be wrong. Per germline, CDR1 MGHRA and CDR2 YSYEKL. The length of the CDR3 is 14 residues. The CDR3 region is CASSPGPELYEQYF. DNA for the CDR3: TGCGCCAGCAGCCCCGGACCCGAACTATACGAGCAGTACTTC.

The V gene is TRBV20-1, the J gene TRBJ2-5, with D perhaps matching TRBD1 or TRBD2 (5 bases each). The germline gives CDR1 DFQATT, CDR2 SNEGSKA (reference sequence). The V end lost 3 bases, the J end lost 3 bases, and 17 bases lay between the germline ends. The CDR3 covers 15 residues. The CDR3: CSARGTAGKEETQYF. For the CDR3, the DNA is TGCAGTGCTAGGGGGACGGCAGGGAAAGAAGAGACCCAGTACTTC.

The V and J genes are TRBV5-1 and TRBJ2-1, with 11 nucleotides matching TRBD1. The CDR3 extends over 15 amino acids. V shed 10 bases and J 7 bases; nucleotides not matched to a gene: 13. CDR1 is SGHRS, CDR2 YFSETQ, per germline. The CDR3 protein is CARIFGQGAYNEQFF. The CDR3 coding sequence is TGCGCCCGCATATTCGGACAGGGGGCGTATAATGAGCAGTTCTTC.

This clonotype occurred a few times. The DNA of the CDR3 is TGCGCCAGCAGCTTGGAGCCAGCGGGGGGGGAGACCCAGTACTTC. Translated: CASSLEPAGGETQYF. The chain couples TRBV5-1 to TRBJ2-5; TRBD2 matches at 10 bases. Trimming took 0 bases from V and 5 from J; bases not matched to a gene: 4. The germline V gene encodes CDR1 SGHRS and CDR2 YFSETQ. CDR3 size: 15 residues.

The chain combines TRBV15 with TRBJ2-1, with 8 bases fitting TRBD2. The CDR3 contains 16 residues. Germline V lookup: CDR1 LNHNV, CDR2 YYDKDF (reference sequence). The trim removed 4 bases at V and 1 base at J, leaving 6 bases unmatched. CDR3 protein: CATSTPGTRSYNEQFF. The CDR3 DNA sequence: TGTGCCACCAGCACCCCCGGGACTAGGTCCTACAATGAGCAGTTCTTC.

The genes are TRBV12-3 or TRBV12-4 and TRBJ1-5; no reliable D call. V lost 3 bases and J lost 0, with 18 bases in between. The CDR3 is 18 residues long. CDR3 DNA: TGTGCCAGCAGTTTGGCCCTGCGAGTAGCTAATAGCAATCAGCCCCAGCATTTT. This encodes CASSLALRVANSNQPQHF.

This sequence joins TRBV12-3 or TRBV12-4 and TRBJ2-5; D call uncertain. V lost 2 bases and J lost 5, with 15 bases in between. The CDR3 totals 15 residues. The CDR3 sequence: CASSLRALPRETQYF. DNA of the CDR3: TGTGCCAGCAGTTTAAGGGCATTACCGAGGGAGACCCAGTACTTC.

In this sample, this clonotype turned up a few times. The chain employs TRBV6-5 and TRBJ1-2, with D uncertain. Trimming stripped 8 bases from V and 5 bases from J, with 12 bases between. The CDR3 has 12 residues. CDR1 is MNHEY and CDR2 is SVGAGI in the germline V gene. The CDR3 nucleotides read TGTGCCAGCTCCCCCGTGGGGTATGGCTACACCTTC. Its translation: CASSPVGYGYTF.